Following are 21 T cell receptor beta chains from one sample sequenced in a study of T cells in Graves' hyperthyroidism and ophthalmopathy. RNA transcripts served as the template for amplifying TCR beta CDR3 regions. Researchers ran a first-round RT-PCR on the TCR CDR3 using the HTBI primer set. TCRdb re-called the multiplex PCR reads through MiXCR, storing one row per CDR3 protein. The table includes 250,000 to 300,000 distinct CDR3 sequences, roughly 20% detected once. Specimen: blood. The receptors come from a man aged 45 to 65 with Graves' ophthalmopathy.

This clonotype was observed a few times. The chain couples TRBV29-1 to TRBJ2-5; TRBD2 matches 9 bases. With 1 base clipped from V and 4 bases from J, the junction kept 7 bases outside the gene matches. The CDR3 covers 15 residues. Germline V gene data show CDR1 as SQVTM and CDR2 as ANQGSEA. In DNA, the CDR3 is TGCAGCGTTGAAGCGGGACTAGCTGAGGGAGAGACCCAGTACTTC. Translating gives CSVEAGLAEGETQYF.

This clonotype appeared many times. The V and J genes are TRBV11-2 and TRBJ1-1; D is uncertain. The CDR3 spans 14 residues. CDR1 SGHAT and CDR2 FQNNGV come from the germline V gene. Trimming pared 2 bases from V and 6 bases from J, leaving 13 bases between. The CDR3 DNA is TGTGCCAGCAGCTTAAGACTCCCTAGGGCTGAAGCTTTCTTT. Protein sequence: CASSLRLPRAEAFF.

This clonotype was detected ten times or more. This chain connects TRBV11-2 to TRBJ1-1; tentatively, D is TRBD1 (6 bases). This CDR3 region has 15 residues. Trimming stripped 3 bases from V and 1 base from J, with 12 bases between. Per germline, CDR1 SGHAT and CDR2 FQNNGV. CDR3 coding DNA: TGTGCCAGCAGCTTTGGGGGCGCGGGGAACACTGAAGCTTTCTTT. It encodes CASSFGGAGNTEAFF.

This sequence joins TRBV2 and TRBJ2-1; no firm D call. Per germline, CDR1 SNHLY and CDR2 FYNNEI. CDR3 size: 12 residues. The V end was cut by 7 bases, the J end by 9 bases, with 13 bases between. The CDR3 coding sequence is TGTGCCAGCACCCCCGGGTGGTTTGAGCAGTTCTTC. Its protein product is CASTPGWFEQFF.

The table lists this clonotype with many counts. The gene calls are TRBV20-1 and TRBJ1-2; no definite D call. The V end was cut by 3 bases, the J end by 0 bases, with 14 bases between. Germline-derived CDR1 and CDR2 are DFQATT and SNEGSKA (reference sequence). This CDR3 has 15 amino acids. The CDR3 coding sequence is TGCAGTGCTAGGACGCAAAAGCTTACTAACTATGGCTACACCTTC. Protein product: CSARTQKLTNYGYTF.

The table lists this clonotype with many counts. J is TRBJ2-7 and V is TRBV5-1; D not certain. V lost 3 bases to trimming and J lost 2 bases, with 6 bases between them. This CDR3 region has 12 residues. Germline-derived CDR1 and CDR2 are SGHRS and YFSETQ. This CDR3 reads CASSSETYEQYF. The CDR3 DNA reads TGCGCCAGCAGCTCGGAGACCTACGAGCAGTACTTC.

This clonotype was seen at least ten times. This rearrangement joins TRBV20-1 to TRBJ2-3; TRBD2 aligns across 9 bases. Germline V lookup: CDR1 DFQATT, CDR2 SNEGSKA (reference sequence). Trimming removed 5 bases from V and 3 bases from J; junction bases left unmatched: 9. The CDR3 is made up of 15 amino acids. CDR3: CSAPSRREGTDTQYF. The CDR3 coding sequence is TGCAGTGCTCCATCTCGGCGGGAGGGAACAGATACGCAGTATTTT.

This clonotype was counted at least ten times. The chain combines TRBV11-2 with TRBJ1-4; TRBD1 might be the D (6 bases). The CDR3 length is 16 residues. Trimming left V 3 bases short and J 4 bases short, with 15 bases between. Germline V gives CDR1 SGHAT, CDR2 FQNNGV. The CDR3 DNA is TGTGCCAGCAGCTTCAATTCTGACAGGTTTAATGAAAAACTGTTTTTT. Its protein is CASSFNSDRFNEKLFF. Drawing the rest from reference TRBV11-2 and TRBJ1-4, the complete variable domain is EAGVAQSPRYKIIEKRQSVAFWCNPISGHATLYWYQQILGQGPKLLIQFQNNGVVDDSQLPKDRFSAERLKGVDSTLKIQPAKLEDSAVYLCASSFNSDRFNEKLFFGSGTQLSVL.

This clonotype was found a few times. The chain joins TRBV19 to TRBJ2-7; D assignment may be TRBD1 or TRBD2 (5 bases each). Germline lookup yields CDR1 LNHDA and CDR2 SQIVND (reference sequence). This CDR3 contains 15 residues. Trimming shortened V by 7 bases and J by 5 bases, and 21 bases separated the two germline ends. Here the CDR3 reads CASTKEAGTRHEQYF. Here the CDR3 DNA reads TGTGCCAGTACCAAGGAAGCAGGGACGAGGCACGAGCAGTACTTC.

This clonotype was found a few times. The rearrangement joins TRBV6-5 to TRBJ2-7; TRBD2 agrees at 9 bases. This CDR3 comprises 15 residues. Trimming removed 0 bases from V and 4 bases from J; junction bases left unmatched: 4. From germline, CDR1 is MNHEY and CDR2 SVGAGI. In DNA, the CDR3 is TGTGCCAGCAGTTACTCTAGGACTAGCGCTTACGAGCAGTACTTC. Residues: CASSYSRTSAYEQYF.

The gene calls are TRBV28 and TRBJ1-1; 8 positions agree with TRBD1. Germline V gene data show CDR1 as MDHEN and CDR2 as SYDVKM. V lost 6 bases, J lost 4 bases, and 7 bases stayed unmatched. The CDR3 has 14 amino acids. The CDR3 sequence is CASSPDREATEAFF. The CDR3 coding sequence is TGTGCCAGCAGCCCGGACAGGGAGGCCACTGAAGCTTTCTTT.

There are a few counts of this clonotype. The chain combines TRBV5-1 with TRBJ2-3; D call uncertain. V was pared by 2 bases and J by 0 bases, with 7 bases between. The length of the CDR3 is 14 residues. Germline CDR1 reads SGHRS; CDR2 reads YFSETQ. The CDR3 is CASSFMTSTDTQYF. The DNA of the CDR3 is TGCGCCAGCAGCTTCATGACTAGCACAGATACGCAGTATTTT.

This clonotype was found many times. The CDR3 here is CASSPPIGTSGEDEQYF. DNA for the CDR3: TGTGCCAGCTCACCACCTATAGGGACTAGCGGGGAAGACGAGCAGTACTTC. The chain joins TRBV18 to TRBJ2-7, with 13 bases identical to TRBD2. Trimming cost V 0 bases and J 5 bases; bases outside gene matches: 7. In germline, CDR1 is KGHSH, CDR2 LQKENI. The CDR3 totals 17 residues.

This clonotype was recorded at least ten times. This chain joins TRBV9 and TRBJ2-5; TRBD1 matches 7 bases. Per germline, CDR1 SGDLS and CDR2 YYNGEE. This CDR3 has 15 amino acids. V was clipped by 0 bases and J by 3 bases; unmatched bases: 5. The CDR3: CASSVAPGTEETQYF. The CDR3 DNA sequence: TGTGCCAGCAGCGTAGCGCCCGGGACAGAAGAGACCCAGTACTTC. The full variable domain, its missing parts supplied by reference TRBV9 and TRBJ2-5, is DSGVTQTPKHLITATGQRVTLRCSPRSGDLSVYWYQQSLDQGLQFLIQYYNGEERAKGNILERFSAQQFPDLHSELNLSSLELGDSALYFCASSVAPGTEETQYFGPGTRLLVL.

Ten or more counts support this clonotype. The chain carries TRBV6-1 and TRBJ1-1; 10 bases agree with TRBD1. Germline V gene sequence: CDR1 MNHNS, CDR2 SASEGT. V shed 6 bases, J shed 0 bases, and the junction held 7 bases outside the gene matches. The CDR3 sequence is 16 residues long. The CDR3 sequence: CASSSGQGSVNTEAFF. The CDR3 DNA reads TGTGCCAGCAGCTCGGGACAGGGGTCGGTGAACACTGAAGCTTTCTTT.

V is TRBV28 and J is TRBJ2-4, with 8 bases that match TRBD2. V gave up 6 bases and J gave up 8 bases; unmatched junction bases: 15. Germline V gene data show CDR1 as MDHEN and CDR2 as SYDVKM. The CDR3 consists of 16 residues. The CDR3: CASRSPGLVLSDIQYF. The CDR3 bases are TGTGCCAGCAGGTCACCGGGACTAGTCTTATCGGACATTCAGTACTTC. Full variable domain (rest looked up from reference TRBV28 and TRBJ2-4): DVKVTQSSRYLVKRTGEKVFLECVQDMDHENMFWYRQDPGLGLRLIYFSYDVKMKEKGDIPEGYSVSREKKERFSLILESASTNQTSMYLCASRSPGLVLSDIQYFGAGTRLSVL.

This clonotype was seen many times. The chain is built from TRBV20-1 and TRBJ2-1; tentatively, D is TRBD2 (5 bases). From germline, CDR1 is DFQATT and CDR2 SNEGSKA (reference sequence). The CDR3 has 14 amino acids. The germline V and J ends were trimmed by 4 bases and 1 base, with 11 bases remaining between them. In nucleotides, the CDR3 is TGCAGTGCTACCCCTAGCACGTCCTACAATGAGCAGTTCTTC. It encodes CSATPSTSYNEQFF.

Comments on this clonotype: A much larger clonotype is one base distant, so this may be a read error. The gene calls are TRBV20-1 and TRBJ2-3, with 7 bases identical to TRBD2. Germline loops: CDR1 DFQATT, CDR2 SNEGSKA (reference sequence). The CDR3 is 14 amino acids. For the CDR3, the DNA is TGCAGTGCTACTAGCGGCTCTAGCACAGGTACGCAGTATTTT. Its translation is CSATSGSSTGTQYF.

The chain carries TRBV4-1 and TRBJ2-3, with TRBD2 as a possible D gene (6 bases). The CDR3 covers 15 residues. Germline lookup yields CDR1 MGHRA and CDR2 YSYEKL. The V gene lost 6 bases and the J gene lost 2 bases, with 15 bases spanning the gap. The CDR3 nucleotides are TGCGCCAGCAGTGCTACCCCGGGAGCCACAGATACGCAGTATTTT. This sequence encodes CASSATPGATDTQYF.

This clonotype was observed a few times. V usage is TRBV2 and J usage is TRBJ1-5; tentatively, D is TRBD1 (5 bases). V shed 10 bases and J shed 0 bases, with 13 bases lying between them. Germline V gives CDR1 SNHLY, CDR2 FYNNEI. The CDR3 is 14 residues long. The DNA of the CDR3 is TGTGCCACCCGGGGGGGAAATAGCAATCAGCCCCAGCATTTT. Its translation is CATRGGNSNQPQHF.

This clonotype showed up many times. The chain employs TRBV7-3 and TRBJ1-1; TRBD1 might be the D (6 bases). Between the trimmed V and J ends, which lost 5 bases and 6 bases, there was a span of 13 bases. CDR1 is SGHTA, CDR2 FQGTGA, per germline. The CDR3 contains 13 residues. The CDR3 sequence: CASSLRGGAEAFF. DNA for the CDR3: TGTGCCAGCAGCCTCAGGGGAGGCGCTGAAGCTTTCTTT.